This is a list of T cell receptor beta chains from one sample in a study of Graves' ophthalmopathy and Graves' hyperthyroidism. One entry per CDR3 protein, called by TCRdb with MiXCR from the multiplex PCR reads. This table holds around 600,000 distinct CDR3 sequences, about two fifths found once. Sequenced material: peripheral blood. Receptors were obtained from an adult man with Graves' ophthalmopathy. CDR3s include the opening cysteine and the closing phenylalanine or tryptophan. A D gene is named only where the DNA matches it firmly. Clone size is stated in some rows and not others, as once, few, many or a class when expanded.

size,V,D,J,DNA,CDR3
-,TRBV25-1,TRBD2,TRBJ2-1,TGTGCCAGCAGTGATTCGGCTCCCCCCGCGGGAGGGTACTACAATGAGCAGTTCTTC,CASSDSAPPAGGYYNEQFF
few,TRBV7-9,-,TRBJ2-7,TGTGCCAGCAGCTTAGCGAACGATGGTGCCTACGAGCAGTACTTC,CASSLANDGAYEQYF
many,TRBV19,TRBD1,TRBJ1-1,TGTGCCAGTAGTAGCCCGGACAGGGAATGGACTGAAGCTTTCTTT,CASSSPDREWTEAFF
once,TRBV7-2,-,TRBJ1-2,TGTGCCAGCAGCCCCTTCGACAGTAACTATGGCTACACCTTC,CASSPFDSNYGYTF
few,TRBV4-2,-,TRBJ1-1,TGTGCCAGCAGCCACCCCGCCGGACGCTTGAACACTGAAGCTTTCTTT,CASSHPAGRLNTEAFF
many,TRBV2,-,TRBJ2-5,TGTGCCAGTCTTCTGGGAAGACAGAAAGAGACCCAGTACTTC,CASLLGRQKETQYF
many,TRBV7-2,-,TRBJ1-6,TGTGCCAGCAGCTTATCGGTTGCGGGGGCGAATTCACCCCTCCACTTT,CASSLSVAGANSPLHF
many,TRBV19,-,TRBJ2-5,TGTGCCAGTAGCCACGGGGCGAGAGGAGAGACCCAGTACTTC,CASSHGARGETQYF
many,TRBV4-1,-,TRBJ1-4,TGCGCCAGCAGCCAGAACCTGAATGAAAAACTGTTTTTT,CASSQNLNEKLFF
many,TRBV20-1,-,TRBJ2-7,TGCAGTGTTGGGGAGCAGTACTTC,CSVGEQYF
-,TRBV6-5,TRBD1,TRBJ1-5,TGTGCCAGCATCGCCGGGACAGGCTACAATCAGCCCCAGCATTTT,CASIAGTGYNQPQHF
-,TRBV7-9,TRBD1,TRBJ2-7,TGTGCCAGCAGCTGGGGACAGGGGTTGCCCTACGAGCAGTACTTC,CASSWGQGLPYEQYF
-,TRBV6-5,-,TRBJ2-7,TGTGCCAGCAGTTTACAGTACGACGAGCAGTACTTC,CASSLQYDEQYF
many,TRBV7-9,-,TRBJ1-5,TGTGCCAGCAGCTCCAGCCGAGGAGGCAATCAGCCCCAGCATTTT,CASSSSRGGNQPQHF
-,TRBV19,TRBD1,TRBJ1-4,TGTGCCAGTAGTCCCCGGGACAGGATGAGAGAAAAACTGTTTTTT,CASSPRDRMREKLFF
-,TRBV10-3,TRBD2,TRBJ2-3,TGTGCCATCAGTGAGTCTTTTGGGCTAGCGGAGACAGATACGCAGTATTTT,CAISESFGLAETDTQYF
-,TRBV27,-,TRBJ2-7,TGTGCCAGCAGTTTATCCCCTGGGCTCTACTCCGAGCAGTACTTC,CASSLSPGLYSEQYF
-,TRBV2,-,TRBJ1-1,TGTGCCAGCAGTTACTCCCCGCGAGCTGAAGCTTTCTTT,CASSYSPRAEAFF
many,TRBV2,TRBD1,TRBJ1-5,TGTGCCAGCAGTCGGGACAGGGGAAGTGGTCAGCCCCAGCATTTT,CASSRDRGSGQPQHF
few,TRBV6-5,-,TRBJ2-5,TGTGCCAGCGGGGAGACTAAAGAGACCCAGTACTTC,CASGETKETQYF
-,TRBV7-9,-,TRBJ2-5,TGTGCCAGCAGCCTTAAGGGCCGCGAGCAAGAGACCCAGTACTTC,CASSLKGREQETQYF
many,TRBV7-9,-,TRBJ2-5,TGTGCCAGCAGCTTGGACGGGGCGATAGAGACCCAGTACTTC,CASSLDGAIETQYF
few,TRBV4-2,-,TRBJ1-2,TGTGCCAGCAGCCAAGATGTAGGGGGTTATGCCTATGGCTACACCTTC,CASSQDVGGYAYGYTF
-,TRBV9,TRBD1,TRBJ2-7,TGTGCCAGCAGTTTACTTAACAGGGGCTACGAGCAGTACTTC,CASSLLNRGYEQYF
-,TRBV7-8,TRBD2,TRBJ2-5,TGTGCCAGCAGGCTACTAGCGGGGGGAGTGACCCAGTACTTC,CASRLLAGGVTQYF
-,TRBV27,-,TRBJ2-6,TGTGCCAGCAGTTTTAGGTACTCTGGGGCCAACGTCCTGACTTTC,CASSFRYSGANVLTF
-,TRBV5-6,-,TRBJ1-1,TGTGCCAGCAGCACGGTTTGGGGGAGGGTCGCTTTCTTT,CASSTVWGRVAFF
few,TRBV11-2,TRBD1,TRBJ1-4,TGTGCCAGCAGCCAGGCCGGGACAGGGGGCGGAAAACTGTTTTTT,CASSQAGTGGGKLFF
many,TRBV7-2,TRBD1,TRBJ2-5,TGTGCCAGCAGCTTAAATGCAGGGGGCGAGGAGACCCAGTACTTC,CASSLNAGGEETQYF
-,TRBV29-1,TRBD1,TRBJ1-1,TGCAGCGTCGACAGGGCTTGGGACACTGAAGCTTTCTTT,CSVDRAWDTEAFF
-,TRBV2,-,TRBJ2-2,TGTGCCAGCAGTGAAGCGCGGGTGGAGCAGTTTTTT,CASSEARVEQFF
-,TRBV3-1,-,TRBJ2-7,TGTGCCAGCAGCCAAGATCTTTCAGGGATATACTACGAGCAGTACTTC,CASSQDLSGIYYEQYF
many,TRBV12-3/TRBV12-4,-,TRBJ2-6,TGTGCCAGCAGTTTAGCCGCCTCTGGGGCCAACGTCCTGACTTTC,CASSLAASGANVLTF
many,TRBV24-1,TRBD1,TRBJ1-2,TGTGCCACCAGTACAGGGGGAGGTGGCTACACCTTC,CATSTGGGGYTF
many,TRBV2,-,TRBJ2-7,TGTGCCAGCAGTAAAGGACGGAACTCCTACGAGCAGTACTTC,CASSKGRNSYEQYF
few,TRBV6-1,-,TRBJ1-5,TGTGCCAGCAGTACCGGGACTCCGCAGCAGCCCCAGCATTTT,CASSTGTPQQPQHF
many,TRBV2,-,TRBJ1-5,TGTGCCAGCAACGAACTCGGGCTTCCATTGGGCAATCAGCCCCAGCATTTT,CASNELGLPLGNQPQHF
-,TRBV10-1,TRBD1,TRBJ2-2,TGCGCCAGCAGTGACCCCCGGACAGGCCAGGTGAATACCGGGGAGCTGTTTTTT,CASSDPRTGQVNTGELFF
-,TRBV29-1,TRBD2,TRBJ2-1,TGCAGCGTTCGATTTCTAGCGGGCTACAATGAGCAGTTCTTC,CSVRFLAGYNEQFF
-,TRBV6-1,TRBD1,TRBJ1-4,TGTGCCAGCAGTGGGACAGGGGTAGCTAATGAAAAACTGTTTTTT,CASSGTGVANEKLFF
few,TRBV12-3/TRBV12-4,TRBD2,TRBJ2-7,TGTGCCAGCACCCTCGCGGCGGGAGAACTAACCTACGAGCAGTACTTC,CASTLAAGELTYEQYF
many,TRBV29-1,-,TRBJ2-5,TGCTCGGTACGGGAGCAAGGGGAGACCCAGTACTTC,CSVREQGETQYF
-,TRBV7-2,-,TRBJ1-3,TGTGCCAGCAGCTTAGGGACTCTCGGTGGGGACACCATATATTTT,CASSLGTLGGDTIYF
many,TRBV6-1,TRBD2,TRBJ2-7,TGTGCCAGCAGTTACTCACTAGCGGGAGCTTGGGAGCAGTACTTC,CASSYSLAGAWEQYF
many,TRBV12-3/TRBV12-4,-,TRBJ2-5,TGTGCCAGCAGTTTTTACGGGCCACAAGAGACCCAGTACTTC,CASSFYGPQETQYF
many,TRBV7-9,-,TRBJ1-1,TGTGCCAGCAGCTTAGCGGGAGGGACTGGATTCATGAACACTGAAGCTTTCTTT,CASSLAGGTGFMNTEAFF
many,TRBV24-1,-,TRBJ1-5,TGTGCCACCAGTGATCGTCAGGCACAGCCCCAGCATTTT,CATSDRQAQPQHF
-,TRBV20-1,-,TRBJ1-2,TGCAGTGCTAGAGATGGGGCTCTCCTGATAAACTATGGCTACACCTTC,CSARDGALLINYGYTF
-,TRBV2,TRBD2,TRBJ2-5,TGTGCCAGCAGCCCCCCCCGGGGGGGAGATCAAGAGACCCAGTACTTC,CASSPPRGGDQETQYF
-,TRBV29-1,TRBD1,TRBJ1-2,TGCAGCAGCCCCTTGCCGAGGGGGCTTGGCTACACCTTC,CSSPLPRGLGYTF
-,TRBV6-6,-,TRBJ2-7,TGTGCCAGCAGCCTCTCAAGGCCTCAGAAATTC,CASSLSRPQKF
many,TRBV5-8,-,TRBJ1-1,TGTGCCAGCAGCTTCCAAGTGGAAGCGGGAGCTTTCTTT,CASSFQVEAGAFF